What follows is one T cell receptor (beta chain) and its context. What it binds is not known. This record belongs to a study of cytomegalovirus exposure and HLA in healthy donors. Study context: From some 180 million T cells, an earlier analysis saw under 140 million unique TCR beta sequences. Roughly 80 million unique TCRs from HLA-typed donors were held in an early data release. Study conclusions and caveats: Accounts indicate the classifier identified cytomegalovirus status with strong specificity and sensitivity. Researchers had no immune exposure information except CMV serostatus available.

In germline, CDR1 is MNHEY, CDR2 SMNVEV (reference sequence). This CDR3 region has 15 residues. Trimming removed 8 bases from V and 8 bases from J; junction bases left unmatched: 13. It was with 60 Vbeta and 13 Jbeta primers that the PCR ran. The assay was immunoSEQ multiplex PCR, and TCRdb's table has in-frame clones only and misses some. The sample lists 93,000 or so clones; about 77% were seen once. The sequencing input was PBMCs. The receptor was derived from a woman under 30 in good health and CMV-seropositive. The chain joins TRBV27 to TRBJ2-1; 9 nucleotides line up with TRBD2. This CDR3 reads CASFKMGLAVDEQFF. The CDR3 region has the DNA TGTGCCAGCTTCAAGATGGGACTAGCTGTGGATGAGCAGTTCTTC.